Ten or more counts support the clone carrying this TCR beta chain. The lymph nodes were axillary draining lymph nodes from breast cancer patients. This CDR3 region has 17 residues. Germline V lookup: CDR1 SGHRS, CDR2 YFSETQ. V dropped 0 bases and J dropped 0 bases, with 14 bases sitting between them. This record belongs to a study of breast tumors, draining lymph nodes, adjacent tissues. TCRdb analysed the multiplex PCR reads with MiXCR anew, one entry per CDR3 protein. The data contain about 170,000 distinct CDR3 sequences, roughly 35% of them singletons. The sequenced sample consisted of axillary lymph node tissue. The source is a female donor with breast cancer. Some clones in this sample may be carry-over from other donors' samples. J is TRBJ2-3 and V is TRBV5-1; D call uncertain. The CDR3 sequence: CASSLGLVGSSTDTQYF. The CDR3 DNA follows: TGCGCCAGCAGCTTGGGTTTGGTAGGCAGTAGCACAGATACGCAGTATTTT.